This TCR beta chain was observed in a study of cytotoxic CD8 clonotypes in ibrutinib-treated CLL. About the study: Partial responders roughly 25, complete 2; about 12 progressed and some 15 stayed in remission by median 68 months.

The CDR3 sequence is 17 residues long. Looked up from germline, CDR1 is LNHNV and CDR2 is YYDKDF (reference sequence). V shed 0 bases and J 4 bases; nucleotides not matched to a gene: 7. TCRdb's table, derived via immunoSEQ multiplex PCR, lists solely in-frame clones and lacks some. There are 29,000 or so clones in the sample; roughly 76% occur only once, and around 50% lies in the top ten. Study-wide points: Public clonotypes (which were uncommon) either contracted or remained stable on treatment. An increase in clonality occurred at ibrutinib response, followed by a return toward baseline at progression.

Concerning this clone: Its antigen is as yet unknown.

V usage is TRBV15 and J usage is TRBJ1-2; 11 bases agree with TRBD1. Sequenced here: PBMCs, sampled after 36 months of ibrutinib treatment. The receptor was isolated from a human donor with chronic lymphocytic leukemia. CDR3 DNA sequence: TGTGCCACCAGCAGAGATAGAGGGACAGGGGGAGGCTATGGCTACACCTTC. The encoded protein is CATSRDRGTGGGYGYTF. The full variable domain, in which reference TRBV15 and TRBJ1-2 provide the parts outside the CDR3, is DAMVIQNPRYQVTQFGKPVTLSCSQTLNHNVMYWYQQKSSQAPKLLFHYYDKDFNNEADTPDNFQSRRPNTSFCFLDIRSPGLGDTAMYLCATSRDRGTGGGYGYTFGSGTRLTVV.